Below are 9 T cell receptor beta chains sequenced from a single sample in a study of T-cell memory formation after mild COVID-19. TCRdb ran MiXCR on the 5' RACE reads and lists one entry per CDR3 protein. The data show hundreds of thousands of distinct CDR3 sequences, under 20% seen once. Sequencing used PBMCs or a T cell subset sorted from them (not recorded which). Receptors originate from an adult woman who had mild COVID-19 (a few samples of this study predate the infection). Cell type and time point are not known.

This clonotype was seen more than once but under ten times. The V and J genes are TRBV27 and TRBJ2-7; 9 positions agree with TRBD1. Germline loops: CDR1 MNHEY, CDR2 SMNVEV (reference sequence). Trimming removed 10 bases from V and 1 base from J; junction bases left unmatched: 5. The CDR3 has 13 amino acids. CDR3 DNA: TGTGCCACCGGACAGGGGCCTTCCTACGAGCAGTACTTC. This gives the protein CATGQGPSYEQYF.

In this sample, this clonotype turned up a few times. This CDR3 reads CASSPGPGDHEQYF. CDR3 nucleotide sequence: TGCGCCAGCTCCCCAGGACCAGGGGACCACGAGCAGTACTTC. The chain has TRBV5-1 and TRBJ2-7; possibly TRBD1 for D (6 bases). The germline V gene has CDR1 SGHRS and CDR2 YFSETQ. Trimming shortened V by 7 bases and J by 5 bases, and 19 bases separated the two germline ends. The CDR3 is 14 residues long.

This clonotype was seen a handful of times. The chain uses TRBV5-1 and TRBJ1-1; D uncertain. V lost 2 bases to trimming and J lost 5 bases, with 10 bases between them. This CDR3 has 13 amino acids. From germline, CDR1 is SGHRS and CDR2 YFSETQ. CDR3 DNA: TGCGCCAGCAGCTTACTCATGGGAACTGAAGCTTTCTTT. Translated, it gives CASSLLMGTEAFF.

This clonotype was observed a few times. This chain uses TRBV12-3 or TRBV12-4 with TRBJ1-1; TRBD1 matches 7 bases. The V and J ends lost 5 bases and 2 bases, in that order; junction bases with no gene match: 8. This CDR3 has 15 residues. CDR3 sequence reads: CASSQARGGNTEAFF. CDR3 sequence (DNA): TGTGCCAGCAGTCAGGCCAGGGGGGGAAACACTGAAGCTTTCTTT.

This clonotype was counted only a few times. The CDR3 spells CATSTLGYEQYF. CDR3 in DNA: TGTGCCACCAGCACCCTGGGGTACGAGCAGTACTTC. V and J are TRBV15 and TRBJ2-7; unclear D gene. Germline CDR1 reads LNHNV; CDR2 reads YYDKDF (reference sequence). Deletions cut 4 bases from V and 4 bases from J, with 8 bases between. The CDR3 runs to 12 residues.

The chain combines TRBV28 with TRBJ2-1, with D perhaps matching TRBD2 (5 bases). V was pared by 5 bases and J by 7 bases, with 18 bases between. The germline CDR1 and CDR2 sequences are MDHEN and SYDVKM. This CDR3 contains 15 residues. DNA of the CDR3: TGTGCCAGCAGTCTCCTTCCGGTCCGGGGAAATGAGCAGTTCTTC. The encoded protein is CASSLLPVRGNEQFF.

V is TRBV5-1 and J is TRBJ2-1; 10 nucleotides align to TRBD2. The length of the CDR3 is 17 residues. Germline V gene data show CDR1 as SGHRS and CDR2 as YFSETQ. The J segment lost 7 bases and the V segment lost 0 bases, leaving 10 bases of the junction unmatched. As DNA, the CDR3 is TGCGCCAGCAGCTTGGAGCGGGCTAGCGGGAGATCAAATGAGCAGTTCTTC. Translation gives CASSLERASGRSNEQFF.

This clonotype showed up just a few times. This rearrangement joins TRBV7-3 to TRBJ2-6, with D unclear. Germline CDR1 and CDR2: SGHTA and FQGTGA. The V and J ends lost 4 bases and 1 base respectively, with 8 bases between them. CDR3 length: 15 residues. The CDR3 protein is CASSSRPSGANVLTF. DNA for the CDR3: TGTGCCAGCAGCTCGAGGCCGTCTGGGGCCAACGTCCTGACTTTC.

This clonotype came up many times. This sequence joins TRBV5-1 and TRBJ2-1; D assignment may be TRBD1 or TRBD2 (5 bases each). Germline V CDR1 and CDR2: SGHRS, YFSETQ. Trimming shortened V by 4 bases and J by 7 bases, and 15 bases separated the two germline ends. This CDR3 region has 14 residues. For the CDR3, the DNA is TGCGCCAGCAGCAAAACCGGGACCACGAATGAGCAGTTCTTC. Residues: CASSKTGTTNEQFF.